A single sample gave rise to the 18 T cell receptor beta chains below, sequenced in a study of T cell responses to AZD1222 COVID-19 vaccine. The assay was immunoSEQ multiplex PCR, and TCRdb's table has in-frame clones only and misses some. The sample contains 25,000 to 30,000 clones, 85% to 95% of which appear only once. Source: peripheral blood, taken on day 0 of AZD1222 vaccination. Source of these receptors: an adult in good health.

The chain links TRBV28 to TRBJ2-5, with 7 bases lining up with TRBD1. The CDR3 consists of 13 residues. The junction had 3 bases not matched to a gene; V was cut back by 6 bases and J by 2 bases. Germline loops: CDR1 MDHEN, CDR2 SYDVKM. CDR3 coding DNA: TGTGCCAGCAGAAACAGGGGACAAGAGACCCAGTACTTC. Protein product: CASRNRGQETQYF.

The chain links TRBV13 to TRBJ2-7; D possibly corresponds to TRBD1 (6 bases). Germline values: CDR1 PRHDT, CDR2 FYEKMQ (reference sequence). Trimming cost V 8 bases and J 0 bases, with 20 bases left between them. The CDR3 contains 16 residues. The CDR3 loop is CASGPGPVTGSYEQYF. In DNA form, the CDR3 reads TGTGCCAGCGGTCCCGGCCCCGTGACAGGCTCCTACGAGCAGTACTTC.

This clone was found once. The chain is built from TRBV6-5 and TRBJ1-1; no clear D gene. V dropped 2 bases and J dropped 6 bases, with 16 bases sitting between them. The CDR3 consists of 15 residues. Germline V CDR1 and CDR2: MNHEY, SVGAGI. The CDR3 loop is CASSYIPGSAAEAFF. The CDR3 DNA sequence: TGTGCCAGCAGTTACATCCCAGGTTCCGCGGCTGAAGCTTTCTTT.

This chain connects TRBV4-3 to TRBJ1-1; the D is unclear. V lost 0 bases, J lost 5 bases, and 7 bases lay in between. Germline V gives CDR1 LGHNA, CDR2 YSLEER. The CDR3 runs to 13 residues. The CDR3 nucleotides read TGCGCCAGCAGCCAAGATCGGGGAACTGAAGCTTTCTTT. Its translation: CASSQDRGTEAFF.

The chain carries TRBV9 and TRBJ1-2; the match to TRBD1 covers 9 bases. The germline gives CDR1 SGDLS, CDR2 YYNGEE. With V trimmed by 3 bases and J by 8 bases, 11 bases remained unmatched. This CDR3 region has 15 residues. The CDR3 reads CASSETGGSIAGYTF. CDR3 DNA sequence: TGTGCCAGCAGCGAAACAGGGGGCTCCATCGCCGGCTACACCTTC.

The chain employs TRBV29-1 and TRBJ1-2; 10 nucleotides agree with TRBD1. CDR1 and CDR2 (germline): SQVTM, ANQGSEA. V dropped 8 bases and J dropped 2; count of bases not matched to a gene: 5. CDR3 length: 13 amino acids. CDR3 loop: CSFWTGGNYGYTF. The CDR3 DNA follows: TGCAGCTTTTGGACAGGGGGGAACTATGGCTACACCTTC.

The chain has TRBV5-5 and TRBJ1-1; 7 positions agree with TRBD1. Trimming cost V 2 bases and J 7 bases; bases outside gene matches: 2. CDR1 SGHKS and CDR2 YYEKEE come from the germline V gene (reference sequence). The CDR3 runs to 12 residues. The CDR3 loop is CASSFWDSEAFF. The CDR3 DNA is TGTGCCAGCAGCTTTTGGGACAGTGAAGCTTTCTTT.

The chain links TRBV7-2 to TRBJ1-2, with D perhaps TRBD1 (5 bases). Germline V gives CDR1 SGHTA, CDR2 FQGNSA. Trimming cost V 2 bases and J 4 bases, with 11 bases left between them. The CDR3 is 14 residues long. In DNA form, the CDR3 reads TGTGCCAGCAGCTTATGGGGGTCTAGCTATGGCTACACCTTC. Translation: CASSLWGSSYGYTF.

The chain links TRBV19 to TRBJ1-5, with D uncertain. The CDR3 runs 14 residues. In germline, CDR1 is LNHDA, CDR2 SQIVND (reference sequence). Trimming removed 1 base from V and 6 bases from J, with 10 bases in between. CDR3 sequence: CASSIGREGQPQHF. In nucleotides, the CDR3 is TGTGCCAGTAGTATAGGGAGGGAGGGTCAGCCCCAGCATTTT.

The chain has TRBV19 and TRBJ2-2; 8 nucleotides align to TRBD1. V shed 3 bases, J shed 4 bases, and the junction held 4 bases outside the gene matches. Germline CDR1 is LNHDA and CDR2 is SQIVND (reference sequence). This CDR3 region has 15 residues. The CDR3 region is CASSIWDRSTGELFF. The CDR3 DNA follows: TGTGCCAGTAGTATTTGGGACAGGTCCACCGGGGAGCTGTTTTTT.

The V gene is TRBV19, the J gene TRBJ2-7; unclear D gene. Trimming left V 5 bases short and J 7 bases short, with 15 bases between. The CDR3 contains 13 residues. Germline CDR1 is LNHDA and CDR2 is SQIVND (reference sequence). The CDR3 coding sequence is TGTGCCAGTAGTCCCACGCCGGCTTTAGAGCAGTACTTC. Protein: CASSPTPALEQYF.

The chain is built from TRBV4-3 and TRBJ2-5; D remains unclear. Germline lookup yields CDR1 LGHNA and CDR2 YSLEER. Trimming shortened V by 0 bases and J by 0 bases, and 5 bases separated the two germline ends. There are 14 residues in the CDR3. The CDR3 loop is CASSQDGNQETQYF. The CDR3 coding sequence is TGCGCCAGCAGCCAAGATGGCAACCAAGAGACCCAGTACTTC.

This chain links TRBV15 with TRBJ2-1; tentatively, D is TRBD2 (6 bases). The CDR3 spans 14 residues. Germline assignment: CDR1 LNHNV and CDR2 YYDKDF (reference sequence). V was trimmed by 8 bases and J by 7 bases, leaving 18 bases between them. The CDR3 nucleotides read TGTGCCACCGGTTTCGGGCGGGGTCGTAATGAGCAGTTCTTC. As protein: CATGFGRGRNEQFF.

The V gene is TRBV7-9, the J gene TRBJ1-4; a weak D match, TRBD1 (5 bases). Germline-derived CDR1 and CDR2 are SEHNR and FQNEAQ (reference sequence). The CDR3 consists of 13 residues. Trimming cost V 7 bases and J 8 bases, with 14 bases left between them. The DNA for the CDR3 is TGTGCCAGCAACAATTTGGGGCTGGAAAAACTGTTTTTT. It codes for CASNNLGLEKLFF.

The chain is built from TRBV19 and TRBJ2-4, with a weak D call TRBD1 (5 bases). CDR1 and CDR2 from the germline V gene are LNHDA and SQIVND (reference sequence). The V end lost 0 bases, the J end lost 0 bases, and 15 bases lay between the germline ends. The CDR3 spans 18 residues. CDR3 amino acids: CASSIDKQAWIAKNIQYF. The CDR3 DNA sequence: TGTGCCAGTAGTATAGATAAACAGGCTTGGATAGCCAAAAACATTCAGTACTTC.

The chain carries TRBV27 and TRBJ2-2, with TRBD2 matching 12 bases. Germline assignment: CDR1 MNHEY and CDR2 SMNVEV (reference sequence). Unmatched junction bases numbered 7, after V lost 8 bases and J lost 3 bases. The CDR3 length is 16 residues. The CDR3 protein is CASLRLAGEDTGELFF. Written as DNA, the CDR3 is TGTGCCAGCTTACGACTAGCGGGAGAGGACACCGGGGAGCTGTTTTTT.

This chain connects TRBV4-3 to TRBJ2-3; 7 bases line up with TRBD1. Germline V gene data show CDR1 as LGHNA and CDR2 as YSLEER. CDR3 length: 14 residues. V lost 5 bases and J lost 2; bases outside the gene matches: 4. CDR3 DNA sequence: TGCGCCAGCAGCTCGGGACAGTACACAGATACGCAGTATTTT. This sequence encodes CASSSGQYTDTQYF.

This chain uses TRBV7-2 with TRBJ2-3; the match to TRBD2 covers 7 bases. The CDR3 covers 16 residues. The V gene end was trimmed by 2 bases and the J gene end by 0 bases; junction bases not matched to a gene: 5. Germline lookup yields CDR1 SGHTA and CDR2 FQGNSA. The CDR3 nucleotides read TGTGCCAGCAGCTTAAGGCTAGCGGCTAGCACAGATACGCAGTATTTT. Translated, it gives CASSLRLAASTDTQYF.